This T cell receptor (beta chain) was documented in a study of PD-1 blockade in classical Hodgkin lymphoma. General observations from the study: Individuals who commenced nivolumab within less than 1 year of ASCT were excluded. While CD8+ TCR diversity did not rise significantly by C4D1, CD4+ TCR diversity did.

As for this clone: Its specificity is not known. Additional DNA sequences in this sample encode the identical CDR3.

In every patient, relapse followed autologous stem cell transplantation, while exposure to brentuximab vedotin differed. Only in-frame clones appear in the TCRdb table, and some are missing; sequencing was by immunoSEQ multiplex PCR. The table lists roughly 90,000 clones, 81% of them singletons. The clonotype originates from a human donor with classical Hodgkin lymphoma. The material was peripheral blood mononuclear cells (PBMCs), obtained before the second cycle of nivolumab.

CDR3 in DNA: TGCAGTGCTCGGGGCGGAGATACGCAGTATTTT. Its translation is CSARGGDTQYF. J is TRBJ2-3 and V is TRBV20-1, with D perhaps given as TRBD1 or TRBD2 (5 bases each). The CDR3 sequence is 11 residues long. Between the trimmed V and J ends, which lost 5 bases and 5 bases, there was a span of 8 bases. Germline-derived CDR1 and CDR2 are DFQATT and SNEGSKA (reference sequence).